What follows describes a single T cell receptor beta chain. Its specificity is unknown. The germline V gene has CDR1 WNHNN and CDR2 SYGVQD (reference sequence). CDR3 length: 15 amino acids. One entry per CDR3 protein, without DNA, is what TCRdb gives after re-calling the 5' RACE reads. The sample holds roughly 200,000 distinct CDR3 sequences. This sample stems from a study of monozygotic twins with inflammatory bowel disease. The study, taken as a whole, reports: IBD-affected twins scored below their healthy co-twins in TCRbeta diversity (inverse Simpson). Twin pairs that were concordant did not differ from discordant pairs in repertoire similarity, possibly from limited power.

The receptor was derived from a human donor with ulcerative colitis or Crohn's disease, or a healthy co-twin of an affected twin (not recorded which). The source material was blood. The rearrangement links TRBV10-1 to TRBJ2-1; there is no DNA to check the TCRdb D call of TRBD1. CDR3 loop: CASSEGGTVKNEQFF.